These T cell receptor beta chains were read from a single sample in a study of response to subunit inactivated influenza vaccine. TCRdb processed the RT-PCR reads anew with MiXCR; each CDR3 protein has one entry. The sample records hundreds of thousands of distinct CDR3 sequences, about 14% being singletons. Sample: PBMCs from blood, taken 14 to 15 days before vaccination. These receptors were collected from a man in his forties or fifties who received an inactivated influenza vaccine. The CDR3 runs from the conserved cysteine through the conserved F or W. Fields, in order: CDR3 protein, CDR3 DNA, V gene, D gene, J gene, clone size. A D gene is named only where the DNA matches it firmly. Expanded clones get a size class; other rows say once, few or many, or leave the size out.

CATRGRNTGELFF TGTGCCACCAGGGGGAGGAACACCGGGGAGCTGTTTTTT TRBV15 - TRBJ2-2 few
CASSEGQRTGELFF TGCGCCAGCAGCGAGGGACAAAGAACCGGGGAGCTGTTTTTT TRBV4-1 - TRBJ2-2 -
CASSLQTSGIDTQYF TGTGCCAGCAGTCTACAGACTAGTGGGATTGACACCCAGTACTTC TRBV12-3/TRBV12-4 - TRBJ2-5 -
CASRTDRTGELFF TGTGCCAGCAGGACGGACAGAACCGGGGAGCTGTTTTTT TRBV12-3/TRBV12-4 - TRBJ2-2 -
CASSSSSGQGHYGYTF TGTGCCAGCAGCTCTTCCTCGGGACAGGGGCACTATGGCTACACCTTC TRBV7-9 TRBD1 TRBJ1-2 -
CSVVGQASSYEQYF TGCAGCGTTGTAGGGCAGGCGAGCTCCTACGAGCAGTACTTC TRBV29-1 - TRBJ2-7 -
CATRSELAGTGELFF TGTGCCACCAGAAGCGAACTAGCGGGAACCGGGGAGCTGTTTTTT TRBV15 TRBD2 TRBJ2-2 many
CASSSGQGITSMGYTF TGCGCCAGCAGCTCTGGACAGGGGATTACGAGTATGGGCTACACCTTC TRBV5-1 TRBD1 TRBJ1-2 -
CASRGTDSNYGYTF TGTGCCAGCAGAGGGACAGACTCTAACTATGGCTACACCTTC TRBV7-8 TRBD1 TRBJ1-2 few
CASSIDTGVYNEQFF TGTGCCAGTAGTATCGATACAGGGGTCTACAATGAGCAGTTCTTC TRBV19 TRBD1 TRBJ2-1 -
CASRRDRGATGELFF TGTGCCAGCAGGCGGGACAGGGGAGCCACCGGGGAGCTGTTTTTT TRBV28 TRBD1 TRBJ2-2 -
CASSLVGDRTDTQYF TGCGCCAGCAGCTTGGTAGGGGATCGTACAGATACGCAGTATTTT TRBV5-1 - TRBJ2-3 many
CASSLRGGFREKLFF TGTGCCAGCAGTTTAAGGGGGGGCTTTAGGGAAAAACTGTTTTTT TRBV27 - TRBJ1-4 few
CASSPFEGGQFF TGTGCCAGCAGCCCATTCGAGGGGGGGCAGTTCTTC TRBV7-8 - TRBJ2-1 -
CASSSPERGSGELFF TGTGCCAGCAGCTCCCCCGAAAGGGGCAGCGGGGAGCTGTTTTTT TRBV11-3 - TRBJ2-2 few
CSVGRTSGSYEQYF TGCAGCGTGGGGAGGACTAGCGGGAGCTACGAGCAGTACTTC TRBV29-1 TRBD2 TRBJ2-7 few
CASSPGIQSYEQYF TGTGCCAGCAGCCCGGGGATACAATCCTACGAGCAGTACTTC TRBV7-3 - TRBJ2-7 -
CASSPAPGLAGDEQYF TGTGCCAGCAGCCCAGCACCGGGACTAGCGGGAGACGAGCAGTACTTC TRBV7-9 TRBD2 TRBJ2-7 many
CASSSRGLAGGSSSDTQYF TGCGCCAGCAGCTCGAGGGGGCTAGCGGGAGGTTCATCGTCCGATACGCAGTATTTT TRBV5-1 TRBD2 TRBJ2-3 -
CASSGWQLSELRYEQYF TGCGCCAGCAGTGGATGGCAACTCAGCGAGTTACGCTACGAGCAGTACTTC TRBV10-2 - TRBJ2-7 -
CASLHPLNGELFF TGTGCCAGCCTCCACCCGCTGAACGGGGAGCTGTTTTTT TRBV28 - TRBJ2-2 -
CAISESHEQFF TGTGCCATCAGTGAGTCCCATGAGCAGTTCTTC TRBV10-3 - TRBJ2-1 few
CSARPAGAYEQYF TGCAGTGCTAGACCTGCGGGAGCCTACGAGCAGTACTTC TRBV20-1 TRBD2 TRBJ2-7 many
CASSSLRGDRIISKNIQYF TGTGCCAGCAGCTCGCTTAGGGGCGACAGGATTATTTCCAAAAACATTCAGTACTTC TRBV11-1 - TRBJ2-4 -
CASSLLGTISEQYF TGTGCCAGCAGCCTACTAGGGACTATCTCCGAGCAGTACTTC TRBV28 TRBD2 TRBJ2-7 -
CASSQGTGGFSPLHF TGCGCCAGCAGCCAAGGGACAGGGGGCTTTTCACCCCTCCACTTT TRBV4-3 TRBD1 TRBJ1-6 -
CASSLNRDSLISGANVLTF TGCGCCAGCAGCTTAAACCGGGACTCTTTGATCTCTGGGGCCAACGTCCTGACTTTC TRBV5-1 - TRBJ2-6 many
CASSYEDRGVRGNEKLFF TGTGCCAGCAGTTACGAGGACAGGGGGGTGCGGGGTAATGAAAAACTGTTTTTT TRBV6-5 TRBD1 TRBJ1-4 -
CASSAGLTVQETQYF TGTGCCAGCAGCGCGGGACTCACGGTCCAAGAGACCCAGTACTTC TRBV9 - TRBJ2-5 many
CASSQVTGTGNTIYF TGCGCCAGCAGCCAAGTCACGGGGACAGGAAACACCATATATTTT TRBV4-3 - TRBJ1-3 -
CASCPPGYNEQFF TGTGCCAGCTGCCCTCCAGGGTACAATGAGCAGTTCTTC TRBV28 - TRBJ2-1 many